This TCR beta chain was identified in a study of T cell responses to AZD1222 COVID-19 vaccine. This CDR3 has 14 residues. Germline-derived CDR1 and CDR2 are KGHSH and LQKENI. V dropped 2 bases and J dropped 3; count of bases not matched to a gene: 4. The data were produced by immunoSEQ multiplex PCR, yet TCRdb's version contains in-frame clones alone and is incomplete. The sample yields around 130,000 clones, approximately 88% seen once. The chain has TRBV18 and TRBJ2-7, with 7 bases matching TRBD2. This sequence originates from an adult who received the AZD1222 COVID-19 vaccine. Specimen: peripheral blood, collected 28 days after the second AZD1222 dose. CDR3 nucleotides: TGTGCCAGCTCACCAGAGAGCGGGGACTACGAGCAGTACTTC. It is translated as CASSPESGDYEQYF. The full variable domain, its missing parts supplied by reference TRBV18 and TRBJ2-7, is NAGVMQNPRHLVRRRGQEARLRCSPMKGHSHVYWYRQLPEEGLKFMVYLQKENIIDESGMPKERFSAEFPKEGPSILRIQQVVRGDSAAYFCASSPESGDYEQYFGPGTRLTVT.